The rows below give T cell receptor beta chains drawn from one sample of a study of cytomegalovirus exposure and HLA in healthy donors. Method: immunoSEQ multiplex PCR; TCRdb's copy keeps in-frame clones and lacks some. The data contain roughly 160,000 clones, approximately 84% of them singletons. The sequenced material came from PBMCs. Source of these receptors: a man between 25 and 39 years old in good health and CMV-seropositive. The CDR3 runs from the conserved cysteine through the conserved F or W. A D gene is named only where the DNA matches it firmly. Some rows have no size entry. The others give once, few or many, or a class for an expanded clone.

TRBV7-2	TRBJ2-1	NA	TRBD2	CASSLAPSGGLFF	TGTGCCAGCAGCTTAGCGCCCTCGGGAGGGCTCTTCTTC
TRBV4-3	TRBJ2-6	NA	NA	CASSHNRVTNVLTF	TGCGCCAGCAGCCACAACAGGGTGACCAACGTCCTGACTTTC
TRBV5-6	TRBJ2-7	NA	NA	CASSLGDSPYEQYF	TGTGCCAGCAGCTTGGGGGACTCCCCCTACGAGCAGTACTTC
TRBV9	TRBJ1-6	NA	NA	CASTPKAEAYNSPLHF	TGTGCCAGCACTCCCAAGGCGGAGGCCTATAATTCACCCCTCCACTTT
TRBV5-1	TRBJ1-2	NA	TRBD1	CASSLGQGDGYTF	TGCGCCAGCAGCTTGGGACAGGGGGACGGCTACACCTTC
TRBV27	TRBJ2-3	NA	NA	CASSLSGGVTDTQYF	TGTGCCAGCAGTTTATCGGGGGGAGTCACAGATACGCAGTATTTT
TRBV7-2	TRBJ1-5	NA	NA	CASSFMAEEDQPQHF	TGTGCCAGCAGCTTTATGGCAGAGGAGGATCAGCCCCAGCATTTT
TRBV19	TRBJ2-7	NA	NA	CASSSRQGRTYEQYF	TGTGCCAGTAGTTCTCGGCAGGGGAGAACCTACGAGCAGTACTTC
TRBV7-3	TRBJ2-7	NA	TRBD1	CASSFDRDGEQYF	TGTGCCAGCAGTTTTGACAGGGATGGCGAGCAGTACTTC
TRBV18	TRBJ2-7	NA	NA	CASSPVSLGSDEQYF	TGTGCCAGCTCACCTGTGTCACTAGGATCCGACGAGCAGTACTTC
TRBV6-5	TRBJ2-1	NA	TRBD2	CASSYLAGDNEQFF	TGTGCCAGCAGTTACTTAGCGGGAGACAATGAGCAGTTCTTC
TRBV2	TRBJ2-2	NA	TRBD2	CARGTSGVTGELFF	TGTGCCAGGGGGACTAGCGGGGTCACCGGGGAGCTGTTTTTT
TRBV29-1	TRBJ1-4	NA	TRBD1	CSGTGGNEKLFF	TGCAGCGGGACAGGGGGAAATGAAAAACTGTTTTTT
TRBV10-2	TRBJ2-5	NA	NA	CASSDPYTQETQYF	TGCGCCAGCAGTGACCCTTACACCCAAGAGACCCAGTACTTC
TRBV9	TRBJ2-1	NA	TRBD2	CASSLLAGGANEQFF	TGTGCCAGCAGCCTCCTAGCGGGAGGAGCGAATGAGCAGTTCTTC
TRBV4-3	TRBJ2-7	NA	NA	CASSQLVTEESYEQYF	TGCGCCAGCAGCCAACTTGTTACGGAGGAATCCTACGAGCAGTACTTC
TRBV5-4	TRBJ2-1	NA	NA	CASSLKGGNEQFF	TGTGCCAGCAGCCTTAAGGGCGGGAATGAGCAGTTCTTC
TRBV7-9	TRBJ1-2	few	NA	CASSLGGFYGYTF	TGTGCCAGCAGCTTGGGGGGTTTCTATGGCTACACCTTC
TRBV15	TRBJ2-3	NA	TRBD2	CATSRETSGADTQYF	TGTGCCACCAGCAGAGAGACTAGCGGGGCAGATACGCAGTATTTT
TRBV27	TRBJ2-7	NA	TRBD1	CASSPGPGQGTYEQYF	TGTGCCAGCAGTCCCGGACCGGGACAGGGTACCTACGAGCAGTACTTC
TRBV19	TRBJ1-4	NA	TRBD1	CASQIRDSANEKLFF	TGTGCCAGCCAAATCCGGGACAGCGCAAATGAAAAACTGTTTTTT
TRBV10-3	TRBJ1-5	NA	TRBD1	CAISESEGARQPQHF	TGTGCCATCAGTGAGTCGGAGGGGGCGAGGCAGCCCCAGCATTTT
TRBV19	TRBJ2-1	NA	TRBD2	CASTGLAGINVYEQFF	TGTGCCAGTACCGGACTAGCGGGAATAAATGTCTATGAGCAGTTCTTC
TRBV4-3	TRBJ2-3	NA	TRBD1	CASSLGTGRTDTQYF	TGCGCCAGCAGCCTTGGGACAGGGAGGACAGATACGCAGTATTTT
TRBV19	TRBJ2-3	NA	NA	CASRWTALRGTDTQYF	TGTGCCAGTAGGTGGACAGCTTTAAGGGGGACAGATACGCAGTATTTT
TRBV11-3	TRBJ1-1	NA	NA	CASSSSSDLSAFF	TGTGCCAGCAGCTCTAGCTCGGACTTATCCGCTTTCTTT
TRBV19	TRBJ2-1	NA	NA	CASSIKLAPYNEQFF	TGTGCCAGTAGTATAAAACTAGCTCCCTACAATGAGCAGTTCTTC
TRBV2	TRBJ2-1	once	NA	CASSPPAGVSYNEQFF	TGTGCCAGCAGCCCGCCCGCGGGCGTCTCCTACAATGAGCAGTTCTTC
TRBV7-2	TRBJ2-3	NA	NA	CASSFTHYTDTQYF	TGTGCCAGCAGCTTCACTCATTACACAGATACGCAGTATTTT
TRBV5-8	TRBJ1-1	NA	NA	CASSLANGGANTEAFF	TGTGCCAGCAGCTTGGCCAATGGGGGCGCTAACACTGAAGCTTTCTTT